The rows below give T cell receptor beta chains drawn from one sample of a study of early T cells in non-severe SARS-CoV-2 infection. TCRdb re-called the 5' RACE reads through MiXCR, storing one row per CDR3 protein. The sample shows fewer than 100,000 distinct CDR3 sequences, about 16% of them seen only once. The sample was whole blood. The receptors stem from an adult who was a healthcare worker with PCR-confirmed SARS-CoV-2 infection or an uninfected control (not recorded which). The CDR3 runs from the conserved cysteine through the conserved F or W. Each record gives: clone size, D gene, J gene, V gene, CDR3 DNA, CDR3 protein. The D gene is left open where the match is weak. The size field is filled for only some rows; it gives once, few, many or a size class.

>many|TRBD1|TRBJ2-5|TRBV24-1
TGTGCCACCAGTGACACCGGGACAGAAAAAGAGACCCAGTACTTC
CATSDTGTEKETQYF
>few|TRBD1|TRBJ2-1|TRBV12-3/TRBV12-4
TGTGCCAGCAGTACAGGGGGTGAGCAGTTCTTC
CASSTGGEQFF
>many|-|TRBJ1-5|TRBV9
TGTGCCAGCAGCCTTACAGGGAACAATCAGCCCCAGCATTTT
CASSLTGNNQPQHF
>few|TRBD1|TRBJ2-1|TRBV18
TGTGCCAGCTTGCCCGGGACAGGTTACAATGAGCAGTTCTTC
CASLPGTGYNEQFF
>-|-|TRBJ2-4|TRBV10-1
TGCGCCAGCAGTGAAACAGGCAAAAACATTCAGTACTTC
CASSETGKNIQYF
>few|TRBD1|TRBJ1-5|TRBV10-3
TGTGCCATCAGCCCGGGACAGGGCCAGCCCCAGCATTTT
CAISPGQGQPQHF
>few|-|TRBJ1-3|TRBV29-1
TGCAGCGTTATAACACCCAGCGTGGGGAACACCATATATTTT
CSVITPSVGNTIYF
>-|-|TRBJ1-6|TRBV6-2/TRBV6-3
TGTGCCAGCACTCAGACTGGAGTCAACTCCTATAATTCACCCCTCCACTTT
CASTQTGVNSYNSPLHF
>-|TRBD2|TRBJ2-1|TRBV7-9
TGTGCCAGCAGCTTCGGACTAGCGGGGAACAATGAGCAGTTCTTC
CASSFGLAGNNEQFF
>-|-|TRBJ1-4|TRBV6-5
TGTGCCAGCAGTTACTTGTGGGGGTCTGAAAAACTGTTTTTT
CASSYLWGSEKLFF
>few|-|TRBJ2-1|TRBV7-3
TGTGCCAGCAGCTCACCCTGGGGTGAGCAGTTCTTC
CASSSPWGEQFF
>few|-|TRBJ1-1|TRBV11-3
TGTGCCAGCAGCTTAGGGGGAATGAACACTGAAGCTTTCTTT
CASSLGGMNTEAFF
>few|-|TRBJ1-5|TRBV5-5
TGTGCCAGCAGCTTGGACAGGCTGAATCGGCCCCAGCATTTT
CASSLDRLNRPQHF
>-|TRBD1|TRBJ2-6|TRBV6-5
TGTGCCAGCAGACGACAATCCGGGACAGGGATTCGTACTGGGGCCAACGTCCTGACTTTC
CASRRQSGTGIRTGANVLTF
>-|TRBD2|TRBJ2-5|TRBV13
TGTGCCAGCAGCTCCCTAGCGGGAGAGGGCAAAGAGACCCAGTACTTC
CASSSLAGEGKETQYF
>-|-|TRBJ2-2|TRBV2
TGTGCCAGCAGTGGGGGTGGCGGGGAGATGTTTTTT
CASSGGGGEMFF
>few|-|TRBJ1-5|TRBV6-1
TGTGCCAGCAGTGAATCTTTAGGGAACCAGCCCCAGCATTTT
CASSESLGNQPQHF
>-|-|TRBJ1-2|TRBV29-1
TGCAGCGTTGCCCCCAGGGGCGCCTATGGCTACACCTTC
CSVAPRGAYGYTF
>few|-|TRBJ1-2|TRBV20-1
TGCAGTGCTTCCGATAACTCGGTCTATGGCTACACCTTC
CSASDNSVYGYTF
>few|-|TRBJ2-1|TRBV6-1
TGTGCCAGCAGTGACAGGGAAATCCGGAACAATGAGCAGTTCTTC
CASSDREIRNNEQFF
>many|-|TRBJ1-4|TRBV2
TGTGCCAGCGTTAGGGGCAATGAAAAACTGTTTTTT
CASVRGNEKLFF
>few|TRBD1|TRBJ1-6|TRBV7-9
TGTGCCAGCAACTCGGACAGGGGGCCTTCACCCCTCCACTTT
CASNSDRGPSPLHF
>many|TRBD1|TRBJ2-7|TRBV10-3
TGTGCCATCAGTGGGACAGGGGCCCCCTACGAGCAGTACTTC
CAISGTGAPYEQYF
>-|-|TRBJ2-5|TRBV29-1
TGCAGCGCCTCCAGGGCCCAAGAGACCCAGTACTTC
CSASRAQETQYF